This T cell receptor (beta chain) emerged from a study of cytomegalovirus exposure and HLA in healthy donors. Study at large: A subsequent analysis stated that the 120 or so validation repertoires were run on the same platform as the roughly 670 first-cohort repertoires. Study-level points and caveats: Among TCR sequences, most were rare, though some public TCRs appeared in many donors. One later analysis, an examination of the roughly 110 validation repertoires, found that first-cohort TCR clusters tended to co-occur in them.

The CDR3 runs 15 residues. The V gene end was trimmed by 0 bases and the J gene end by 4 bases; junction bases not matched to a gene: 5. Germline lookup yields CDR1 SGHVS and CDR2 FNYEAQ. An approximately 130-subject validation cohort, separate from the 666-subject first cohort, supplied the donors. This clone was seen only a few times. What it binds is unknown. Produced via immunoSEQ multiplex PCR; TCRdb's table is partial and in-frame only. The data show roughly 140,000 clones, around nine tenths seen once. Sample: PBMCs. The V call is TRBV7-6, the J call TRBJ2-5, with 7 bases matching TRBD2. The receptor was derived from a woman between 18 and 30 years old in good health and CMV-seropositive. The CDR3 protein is CASSLATGGRETQYF. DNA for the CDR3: TGTGCCAGCAGCTTAGCGACCGGCGGGAGAGAGACCCAGTACTTC.